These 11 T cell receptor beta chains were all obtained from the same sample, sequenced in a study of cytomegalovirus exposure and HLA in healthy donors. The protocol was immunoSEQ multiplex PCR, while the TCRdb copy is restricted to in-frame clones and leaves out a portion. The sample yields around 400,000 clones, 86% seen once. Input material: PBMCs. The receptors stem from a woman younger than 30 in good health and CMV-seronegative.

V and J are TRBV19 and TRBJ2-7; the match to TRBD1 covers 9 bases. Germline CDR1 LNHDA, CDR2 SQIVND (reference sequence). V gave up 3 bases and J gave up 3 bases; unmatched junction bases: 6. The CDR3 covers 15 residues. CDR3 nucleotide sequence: TGTGCCAGTAGTATCCCCGGACAGGGGCGCTACGAGCAGTACTTC. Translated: CASSIPGQGRYEQYF.

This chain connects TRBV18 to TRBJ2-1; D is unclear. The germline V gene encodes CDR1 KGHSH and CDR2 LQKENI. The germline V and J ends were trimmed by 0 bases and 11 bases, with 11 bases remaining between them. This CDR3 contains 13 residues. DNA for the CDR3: TGTGCCAGCTCACCACCTAGTTTGAGAAAGCAGTTCTTC. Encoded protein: CASSPPSLRKQFF.

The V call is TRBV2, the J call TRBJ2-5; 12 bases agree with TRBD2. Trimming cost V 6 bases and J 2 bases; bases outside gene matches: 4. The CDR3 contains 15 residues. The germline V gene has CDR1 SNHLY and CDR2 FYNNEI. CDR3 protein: CASRRTSGIQETQYF. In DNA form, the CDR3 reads TGTGCCAGCAGGAGGACTAGCGGGATACAAGAGACCCAGTACTTC.

CDR3 DNA: TGTGCCAGCAGCTTAGTGGCAGGGGAGGGGTACAATGAGCAGTTCTTC. Protein sequence: CASSLVAGEGYNEQFF. The rearrangement links TRBV7-9 to TRBJ2-1; possible D gene TRBD2, 7 bases. The V gene lost 1 base and the J gene lost 4 bases, with 14 bases spanning the gap. The CDR3 length is 16 residues. Germline V gene sequence: CDR1 SEHNR, CDR2 FQNEAQ (reference sequence).

CDR3 in DNA: TGTGCCAGCAGCCAAGCTAGCGGGGGGGAGAGGAATGAGCAGTTCTTC. Amino acid sequence: CASSQASGGERNEQFF. The chain is built from TRBV4-2 and TRBJ2-1, with TRBD2 matching over 12 bases. V lost 1 base to trimming and J lost 7 bases; unmatched junction nucleotides: 5. Per germline, CDR1 LGHNA and CDR2 YNFKEQ. The CDR3 sequence is 16 residues long.

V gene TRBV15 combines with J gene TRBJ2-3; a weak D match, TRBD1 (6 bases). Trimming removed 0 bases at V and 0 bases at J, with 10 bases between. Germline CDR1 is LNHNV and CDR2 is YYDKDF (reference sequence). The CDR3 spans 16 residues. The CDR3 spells CATSRDGGQSTDTQYF. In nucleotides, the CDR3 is TGTGCCACCAGCAGAGATGGAGGACAGAGCACAGATACGCAGTATTTT.

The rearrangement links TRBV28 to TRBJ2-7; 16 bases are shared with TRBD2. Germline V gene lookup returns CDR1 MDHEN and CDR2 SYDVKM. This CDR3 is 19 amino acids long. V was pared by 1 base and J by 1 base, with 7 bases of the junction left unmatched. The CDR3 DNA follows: TGTGCCAGCAGTTTATTCGGGACTAGCGGGAGGGGCCTATCCTACGAGCAGTACTTC. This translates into CASSLFGTSGRGLSYEQYF.

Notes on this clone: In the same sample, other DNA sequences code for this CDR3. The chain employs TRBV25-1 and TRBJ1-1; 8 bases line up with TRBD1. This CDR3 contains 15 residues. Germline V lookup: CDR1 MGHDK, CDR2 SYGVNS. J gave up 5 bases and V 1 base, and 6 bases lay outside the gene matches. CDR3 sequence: CASSEWVRGRTEAFF. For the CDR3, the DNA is TGTGCCAGCAGTGAATGGGTCAGGGGGCGAACTGAAGCTTTCTTT.

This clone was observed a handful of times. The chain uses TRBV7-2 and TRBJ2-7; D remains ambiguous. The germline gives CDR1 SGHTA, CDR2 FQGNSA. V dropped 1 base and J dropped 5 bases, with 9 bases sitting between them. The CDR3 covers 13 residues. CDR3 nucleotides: TGTGCCAGCAGCTTAGTTTTGGCTGACGAGCAGTACTTC. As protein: CASSLVLADEQYF.

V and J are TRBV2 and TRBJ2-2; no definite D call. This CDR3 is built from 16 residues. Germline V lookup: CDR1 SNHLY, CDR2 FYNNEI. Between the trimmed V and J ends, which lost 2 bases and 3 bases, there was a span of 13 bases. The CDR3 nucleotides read TGTGCCAGCAGTGAATCCAGCCCCCGGGACACCGGGGAGCTGTTTTTT. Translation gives CASSESSPRDTGELFF.

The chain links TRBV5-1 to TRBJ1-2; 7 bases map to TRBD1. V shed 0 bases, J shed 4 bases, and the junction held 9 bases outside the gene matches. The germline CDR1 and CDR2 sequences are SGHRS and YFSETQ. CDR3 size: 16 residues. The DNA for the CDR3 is TGCGCCAGCAGCTTGGTGCCCGTCGGGGACAGCTATGGCTACACCTTC. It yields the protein CASSLVPVGDSYGYTF.